Shown below are 27 T cell receptor beta chains from a single sample sequenced in a study of CD8 T cells in ankylosing spondylitis. TCRdb reprocessed the 5' RACE reads with MiXCR, giving one entry per CDR3 protein. The data hold fewer than 400,000 distinct CDR3 sequences, with roughly 14% observed a single time. Sequenced: blood, either unsorted or a sorted T cell fraction (not recorded which). These receptors were collected from a male donor with ankylosing spondylitis or in good health (not recorded which).

This CDR3 reads CASSSPGAGANVLTF. The CDR3 bases are TGTGCCAGCAGCTCCCCAGGGGCTGGGGCCAACGTCCTGACTTTC. This chain uses TRBV7-9 with TRBJ2-6, with D maybe TRBD1 (6 bases). The CDR3 spans 15 residues. Trimming pared 4 bases from V and 2 bases from J, leaving 9 bases between. Germline V gene sequence: CDR1 SEHNR, CDR2 FQNEAQ (reference sequence).

This clonotype came up a few times. The rearrangement joins TRBV10-3 to TRBJ2-3, with D tentatively TRBD1 (5 bases). The germline V and J ends were trimmed by 8 bases and 0 bases, with 9 bases remaining between them. The germline V gene encodes CDR1 ENHRY and CDR2 SYGVKD. The CDR3 length is 13 residues. The CDR3 nucleotides read TGTGCCATCTCAGGGCCAAGCACAGATACGCAGTATTTT. This sequence encodes CAISGPSTDTQYF.

This clonotype was counted only a few times. The rearrangement joins TRBV4-1 to TRBJ2-1, with 12 positions matching TRBD2. The CDR3 covers 18 residues. Trimming took 4 bases from V and 2 from J; bases not matched to a gene: 9. Germline loops: CDR1 MGHRA, CDR2 YSYEKL. DNA for the CDR3: TGCGCCAGCAGCCCCACTAGCGGGGGGACCCCTGCCTACAATGAGCAGTTCTTC. It encodes CASSPTSGGTPAYNEQFF.

The chain carries TRBV11-2 and TRBJ2-1, with a possible D match to TRBD2 (6 bases). The CDR3 has 15 residues. Germline lookup yields CDR1 SGHAT and CDR2 FQNNGV. Trimming took off 1 base at V and 5 bases at J, with 12 bases between the two ends. The CDR3 nucleotides are TGTGCCAGCAGCTTAGCGGGCGGGATCAACAATGAGCAGTTCTTC. It translates to CASSLAGGINNEQFF. Full variable domain (remainder filled in from reference TRBV11-2 and TRBJ2-1): EAGVAQSPRYKIIEKRQSVAFWCNPISGHATLYWYQQILGQGPKLLIQFQNNGVVDDSQLPKDRFSAERLKGVDSTLKIQPAKLEDSAVYLCASSLAGGINNEQFFGPGTRLTVL.

The chain employs TRBV5-1 and TRBJ2-3; TRBD2 aligns across 7 bases. Unmatched junction bases numbered 3, after V lost 0 bases and J lost 5 bases. Per the germline V gene, CDR1 is SGHRS and CDR2 is YFSETQ. This CDR3 has 14 residues. The CDR3 coding sequence is TGCGCCAGCAGCTTGGGATGGGAGGGAGATACGCAGTATTTT. As protein: CASSLGWEGDTQYF.

The table lists this clonotype with a few counts. The rearrangement uses TRBV29-1 and TRBJ1-1; D perhaps matches TRBD1 (6 bases). V was pared by 7 bases and J by 0 bases, with 9 bases between. CDR1 and CDR2 from the germline V gene are SQVTM and ANQGSEA. This CDR3 is built from 12 residues. The CDR3 reads CSAGQMNTEAFF. The CDR3 bases are TGCAGCGCAGGACAGATGAACACTGAAGCTTTCTTT.

The chain couples TRBV12-3 or TRBV12-4 to TRBJ1-2, with 9 bases matching TRBD1. The CDR3 extends over 12 amino acids. Germline trimming cut 6 bases from V and 7 bases from J; bases unmatched to any gene: 3. CDR3 DNA sequence: TGTGCCAGCAGGGCGACAGGGGGTGGCTACACCTTC. The encoded protein is CASRATGGGYTF.

The chain uses TRBV5-6 and TRBJ2-1; D remains unclear. This CDR3 region has 15 residues. V was clipped by 2 bases and J by 6 bases, with 15 bases between them. Germline CDR1 and CDR2: SGHDT and YYEEEE. The CDR3 sequence is CASSLGLTVGNEQFF. In DNA form, the CDR3 reads TGTGCCAGCAGCTTAGGGCTGACGGTGGGCAATGAGCAGTTCTTC.

This clonotype was picked up a small number of times. The genes are TRBV5-1 and TRBJ2-2; 9 positions match TRBD1. CDR3 length equals 15 residues. Germline CDR1 and CDR2: SGHRS and YFSETQ. J was trimmed by 5 bases and V by 7 bases; bases with no gene match: 9. CDR3 residues: CASALPGQGTGELFF. The CDR3 DNA is TGCGCCAGCGCACTACCGGGACAGGGAACCGGGGAGCTGTTTTTT.

This chain links TRBV11-2 with TRBJ2-7, with D unclear. CDR3 length: 13 residues. From germline, CDR1 is SGHAT and CDR2 FQNNGV. Trimming took off 0 bases at V and 0 bases at J, with 3 bases between the two ends. The CDR3 here is CASSLDLSYEQYF. DNA of the CDR3: TGTGCCAGCAGCTTAGACCTCTCCTACGAGCAGTACTTC. The variable domain in full, with the rest retrieved from reference TRBV11-2 and TRBJ2-7, is EAGVAQSPRYKIIEKRQSVAFWCNPISGHATLYWYQQILGQGPKLLIQFQNNGVVDDSQLPKDRFSAERLKGVDSTLKIQPAKLEDSAVYLCASSLDLSYEQYFGPGTRLTVT.

The CDR3, as DNA: TGTGCCAGCATGGGAAGCGGGGGTAGGACAGATACGCAGTATTTT. As protein: CASMGSGGRTDTQYF. The chain joins TRBV12-3 or TRBV12-4 to TRBJ2-3; 8 nucleotides agree with TRBD2. The CDR3 has 15 residues. Losses at the gene ends were 7 bases for V and 3 bases for J; bases not matched to a gene: 9.

V is TRBV7-9 and J is TRBJ2-7; D is tentatively TRBD1 or TRBD2 (5 bases each). The CDR3 has 13 amino acids. Trimming removed 5 bases from V and 5 bases from J, with 13 bases in between. CDR1 is SEHNR, CDR2 FQNEAQ, per germline (reference sequence). CDR3 protein: CASSTERDHEQYF. CDR3 DNA: TGTGCCAGCAGCACCGAAAGGGACCACGAGCAGTACTTC.

This clonotype was counted between two and nine times. The rearrangement joins TRBV7-9 to TRBJ2-2; tentative D call: TRBD1 (6 bases). The CDR3 runs 13 residues. CDR1 SEHNR and CDR2 FQNEAQ come from the germline V gene (reference sequence). Trimming left V 2 bases short and J 7 bases short, with 8 bases between. The CDR3 region is CASSLQGYGELFF. The DNA of the CDR3 is TGTGCCAGCAGCTTACAGGGGTACGGGGAGCTGTTTTTT.

This clonotype has just a few counts. The CDR3 protein is CSGGQGNTEAFF. CDR3 in DNA: TGCAGCGGGGGACAGGGAAACACTGAAGCTTTCTTT. This chain joins TRBV29-1 and TRBJ1-1; 9 bases match TRBD1. V shed 7 bases and J 2 bases; nucleotides not matched to a gene: 2. Germline V gene data show CDR1 as SQVTM and CDR2 as ANQGSEA. This CDR3 region has 12 residues.

The chain uses TRBV12-3 or TRBV12-4 and TRBJ1-2; 9 nucleotides match TRBD1. The length of the CDR3 is 14 residues. V dropped 6 bases and J dropped 4; count of bases not matched to a gene: 6. The DNA of the CDR3 is TGTGCCAGCAGCCACAGGGGGCTGAGCTATGGCTACACCTTC. Its protein is CASSHRGLSYGYTF.

The chain combines TRBV27 with TRBJ2-5; 16 bases agree with TRBD2. Trimming cost V 4 bases and J 5 bases; bases outside gene matches: 4. Germline assignment: CDR1 MNHEY and CDR2 SMNVEV (reference sequence). The CDR3 runs 16 residues. The CDR3 here is CASSYGTSGRGETQYF. The DNA of the CDR3 is TGTGCCAGCAGTTATGGGACTAGCGGGAGGGGGGAGACCCAGTACTTC.

The V gene is TRBV11-2, the J gene TRBJ2-2, with 11 nucleotides matching TRBD2. V was pared by 4 bases and J by 4 bases, with 5 bases of the junction left unmatched. Germline lookup yields CDR1 SGHAT and CDR2 FQNNGV. The CDR3 is 16 amino acids. The CDR3 reads CASSSTLAGGTGELFF. Here the CDR3 DNA reads TGTGCCAGCAGCTCCACCCTAGCGGGAGGCACCGGGGAGCTGTTTTTT.

This clonotype has a handful of counts. This chain uses TRBV3-1 with TRBJ2-7; unclear D gene. The germline gives CDR1 LGHDT, CDR2 YNNKEL (reference sequence). The CDR3 spans 11 residues. The CDR3 nucleotides are TGTGCATCAGCCAGACTCTACGAGCAGTACTTC. It codes for CASARLYEQYF.

The gene calls are TRBV5-6 and TRBJ1-2; D may be TRBD1 (5 bases). CDR3 length equals 13 residues. CDR1 and CDR2 from the germline V gene are SGHDT and YYEEEE. The V and J ends lost 4 bases and 4 bases respectively, with 11 bases between them. The CDR3 sequence is CASSIDRGYGYTF. The CDR3, as DNA: TGTGCCAGCAGCATAGACAGAGGCTATGGCTACACCTTC.

The rearrangement joins TRBV24-1 to TRBJ2-3, with TRBD1 matching over 7 bases. Per germline, CDR1 KGHDR and CDR2 SFDVKD. V lost 5 bases, J lost 0 bases, and 13 bases stayed unmatched. There are 18 residues in the CDR3. The CDR3 coding sequence is TGTGCCACCAGTGCCGCCGAGACAGGGTCCCCTAGCACAGATACGCAGTATTTT. Protein product: CATSAAETGSPSTDTQYF.

This clonotype was found a few times. This may be a read error: a much more frequent sequence differs by one nucleotide. The chain has TRBV7-9 and TRBJ2-1; the match to TRBD2 covers 10 bases. CDR1 is SEHNR and CDR2 is FQNEAQ in the germline V gene (reference sequence). CDR3 size: 15 residues. V lost 5 bases to trimming and J lost 2 bases; unmatched junction nucleotides: 3. The CDR3 region has the DNA TGTGCCAGCAGCGCCGGGACTAGCGCCTACAATGAGCAGTTCTTC. Protein sequence: CASSAGTSAYNEQFF.

This clonotype was counted ten times or more. V usage is TRBV12-3 or TRBV12-4 and J usage is TRBJ2-7; D gene uncertain. This CDR3 has 14 amino acids. Trimming cost V 6 bases and J 2 bases, with 14 bases left between them. The CDR3 region has the DNA TGTGCCAGCAGCCCCGGCCAGGCCCCCTACGAGCAGTACTTC. It specifies CASSPGQAPYEQYF.

This clonotype was recorded at least ten times. This sequence joins TRBV20-1 and TRBJ2-3; possibly TRBD1 for D (5 bases). This CDR3 has 12 residues. CDR1 and CDR2 from the germline V gene are DFQATT and SNEGSKA (reference sequence). Trimming cost V 6 bases and J 6 bases, with 13 bases left between them. CDR3 bases: TGCAGTGCAAACAGGCTTGGGGATACGCAGTATTTT. This codes for CSANRLGDTQYF.

The chain couples TRBV9 to TRBJ2-5; 9 nucleotides line up with TRBD1. Germline CDR1 and CDR2: SGDLS and YYNGEE. The junction had 3 bases not matched to a gene; V was cut back by 3 bases and J by 0 bases. This CDR3 comprises 15 residues. CDR3 loop: CASSETGGYQETQYF. CDR3 bases: TGTGCCAGCAGCGAGACAGGGGGATACCAAGAGACCCAGTACTTC.

This clonotype was seen only a few times. The J gene is TRBJ2-6, the V gene TRBV7-2; D uncertain. The V gene's germline CDR1 is SGHTA and CDR2 FQGNSA. Trimming took off 5 bases at V and 0 bases at J, with 11 bases between the two ends. This CDR3 is 16 amino acids long. CDR3 coding DNA: TGTGCCAGCAGCCAAAGGTCGCTCTCTGGGGCCAACGTCCTGACTTTC. As protein: CASSQRSLSGANVLTF.

The chain has TRBV15 and TRBJ2-1; 10 bases are a match to TRBD2. The V segment lost 1 base and the J segment 6 bases; nucleotides outside the gene matches: 6. This CDR3 comprises 16 residues. Germline CDR1 is LNHNV and CDR2 is YYDKDF (reference sequence). CDR3 amino acids: CATSRGGLAGVNEQFF. CDR3 DNA sequence: TGTGCCACCAGCAGAGGCGGCCTAGCGGGAGTCAATGAGCAGTTCTTC.

This rearrangement joins TRBV24-1 to TRBJ2-1; the D is unclear. Germline CDR1 is KGHDR and CDR2 is SFDVKD. The CDR3 length is 12 residues. V gave up 10 bases and J gave up 1 base, with 7 bases separating them. CDR3 loop: CATHFSYNEQFF. The CDR3 nucleotides are TGTGCCACTCACTTTTCCTACAATGAGCAGTTCTTC.